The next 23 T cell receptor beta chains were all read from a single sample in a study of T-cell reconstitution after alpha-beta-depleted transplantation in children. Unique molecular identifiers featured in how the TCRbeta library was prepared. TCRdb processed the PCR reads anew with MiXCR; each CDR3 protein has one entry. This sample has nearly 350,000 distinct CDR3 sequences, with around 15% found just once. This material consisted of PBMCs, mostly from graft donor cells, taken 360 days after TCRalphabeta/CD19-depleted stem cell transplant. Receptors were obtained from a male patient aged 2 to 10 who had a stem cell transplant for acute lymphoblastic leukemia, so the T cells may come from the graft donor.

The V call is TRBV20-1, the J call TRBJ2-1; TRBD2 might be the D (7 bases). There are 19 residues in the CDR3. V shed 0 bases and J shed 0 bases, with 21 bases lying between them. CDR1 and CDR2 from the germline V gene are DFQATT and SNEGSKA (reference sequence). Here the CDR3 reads CSARDARGLGGYSYNEQFF. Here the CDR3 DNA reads TGCAGTGCTAGAGATGCGCGGGGGTTAGGGGGGTACTCCTACAATGAGCAGTTCTTC.

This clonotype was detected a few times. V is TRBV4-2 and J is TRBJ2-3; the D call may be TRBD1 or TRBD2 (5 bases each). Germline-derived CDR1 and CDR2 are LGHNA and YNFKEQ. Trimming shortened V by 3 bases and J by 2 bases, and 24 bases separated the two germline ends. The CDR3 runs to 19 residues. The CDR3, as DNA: TGTGCCAGCAGCCAGGGGCCCGGGGCGCGAGTCCTTAACACAGATACGCAGTATTTT. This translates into CASSQGPGARVLNTDTQYF.

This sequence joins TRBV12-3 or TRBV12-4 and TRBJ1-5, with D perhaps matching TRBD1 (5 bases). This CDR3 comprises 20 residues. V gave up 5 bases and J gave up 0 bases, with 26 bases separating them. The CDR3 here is CASSTAPGSSFYYSNQPQHF. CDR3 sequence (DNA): TGTGCCAGCAGTACCGCCCCAGGGAGTAGTTTTTATTATAGCAATCAGCCCCAGCATTTT.

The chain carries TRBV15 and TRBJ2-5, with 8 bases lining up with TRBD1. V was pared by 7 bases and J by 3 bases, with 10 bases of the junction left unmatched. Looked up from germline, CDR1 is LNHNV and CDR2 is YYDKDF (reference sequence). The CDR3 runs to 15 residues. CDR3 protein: CATIQDRGTKETQYF. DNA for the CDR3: TGTGCCACCATCCAAGACAGGGGCACGAAAGAGACCCAGTACTTC.

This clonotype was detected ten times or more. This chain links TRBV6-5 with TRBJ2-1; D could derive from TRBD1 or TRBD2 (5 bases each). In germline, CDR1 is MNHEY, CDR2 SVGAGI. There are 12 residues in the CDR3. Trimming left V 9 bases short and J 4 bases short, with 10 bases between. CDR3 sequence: CARGRAYNEQFF. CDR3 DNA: TGTGCCAGGGGGCGGGCTTACAATGAGCAGTTCTTC.

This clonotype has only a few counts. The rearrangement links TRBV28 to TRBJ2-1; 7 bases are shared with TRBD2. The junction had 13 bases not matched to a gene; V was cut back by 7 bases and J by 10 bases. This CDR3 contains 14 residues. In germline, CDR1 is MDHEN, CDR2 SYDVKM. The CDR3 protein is CASKERDNFVEQFF. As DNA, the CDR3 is TGTGCCAGCAAGGAGCGGGATAATTTCGTGGAGCAGTTCTTC.

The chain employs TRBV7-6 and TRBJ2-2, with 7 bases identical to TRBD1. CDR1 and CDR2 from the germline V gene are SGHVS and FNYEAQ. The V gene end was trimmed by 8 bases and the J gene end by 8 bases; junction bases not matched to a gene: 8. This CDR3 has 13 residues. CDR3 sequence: CASGEGAPGELFF. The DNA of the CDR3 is TGTGCCAGCGGCGAGGGGGCGCCGGGGGAGCTGTTTTTT.

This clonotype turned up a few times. The CDR3, as DNA: TGTGCCATCAGCAATCAAGAGACCCAGTACTTC. Encoded protein: CAISNQETQYF. The rearrangement joins TRBV10-3 to TRBJ2-5, with no clear D. CDR3 length equals 11 residues. V lost 6 bases and J 2 bases, leaving 4 bases between the germline ends. The germline V gene has CDR1 ENHRY and CDR2 SYGVKD.

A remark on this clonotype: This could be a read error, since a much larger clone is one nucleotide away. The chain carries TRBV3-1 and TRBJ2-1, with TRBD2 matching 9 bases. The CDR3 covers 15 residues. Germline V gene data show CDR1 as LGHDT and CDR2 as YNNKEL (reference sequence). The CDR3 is CATSQAGGPYNEQFF. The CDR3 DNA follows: TGTGCCACCAGCCAAGCGGGAGGCCCTTACAATGAGCAGTTCTTC.

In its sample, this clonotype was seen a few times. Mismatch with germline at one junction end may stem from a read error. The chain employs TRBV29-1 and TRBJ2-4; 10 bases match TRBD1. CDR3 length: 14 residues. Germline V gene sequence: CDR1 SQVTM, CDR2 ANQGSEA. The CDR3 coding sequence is TGCAGCGTGGAAGACAGGGGGCTGGGAAACATTCAGTACTTC. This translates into CSVEDRGLGNIQYF.

CDR3 sequence (DNA): TGTGCCAGCAGCCCGACCCACACGGGGACTGAAGCTTTCTTT. Its protein product is CASSPTHTGTEAFF. The V gene is TRBV11-1, the J gene TRBJ1-1; no reliable D call. This CDR3 spans 14 amino acids. Germline CDR1 reads SGHAT; CDR2 reads FQDESV (reference sequence). V dropped 5 bases and J dropped 5 bases, with 15 bases sitting between them.

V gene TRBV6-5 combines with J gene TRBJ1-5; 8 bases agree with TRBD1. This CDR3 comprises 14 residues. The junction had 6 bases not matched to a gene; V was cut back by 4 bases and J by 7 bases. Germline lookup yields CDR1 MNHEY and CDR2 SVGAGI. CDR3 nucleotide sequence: TGTGCCAGCAGTTTTTCAGGGGGCGCGCAGCCCCAGCATTTT. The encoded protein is CASSFSGGAQPQHF.

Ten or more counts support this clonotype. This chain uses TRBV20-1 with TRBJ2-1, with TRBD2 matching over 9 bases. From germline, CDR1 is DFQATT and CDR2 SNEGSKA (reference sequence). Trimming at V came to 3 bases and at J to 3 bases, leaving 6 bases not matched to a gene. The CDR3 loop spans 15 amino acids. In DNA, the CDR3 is TGCAGTGCTAGGGGCGGGAGGGCCTTCTACAATGAGCAGTTCTTC. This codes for CSARGGRAFYNEQFF.

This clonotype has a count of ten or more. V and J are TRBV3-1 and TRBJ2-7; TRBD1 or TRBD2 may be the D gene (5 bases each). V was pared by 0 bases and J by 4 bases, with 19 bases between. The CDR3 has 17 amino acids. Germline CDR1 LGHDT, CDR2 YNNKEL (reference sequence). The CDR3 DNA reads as TGTGCCAGCAGCCAAGACCCCGCAGGGAGAGCGACGTACGAGCAGTACTTC. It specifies CASSQDPAGRATYEQYF.

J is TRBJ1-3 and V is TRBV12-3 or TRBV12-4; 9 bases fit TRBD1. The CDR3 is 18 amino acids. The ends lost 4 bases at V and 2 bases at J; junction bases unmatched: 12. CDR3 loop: CASSSDRGGYGTGNTIYF. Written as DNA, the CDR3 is TGTGCCAGCAGTTCGGACAGGGGAGGGTACGGGACTGGAAACACCATATATTTT.

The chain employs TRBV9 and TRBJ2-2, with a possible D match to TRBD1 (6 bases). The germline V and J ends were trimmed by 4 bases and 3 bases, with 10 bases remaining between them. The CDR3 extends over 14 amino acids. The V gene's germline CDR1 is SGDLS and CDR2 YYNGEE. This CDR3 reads CASSRTDYTGELFF. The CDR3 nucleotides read TGTGCCAGCAGCCGGACAGATTACACCGGGGAGCTGTTTTTT.

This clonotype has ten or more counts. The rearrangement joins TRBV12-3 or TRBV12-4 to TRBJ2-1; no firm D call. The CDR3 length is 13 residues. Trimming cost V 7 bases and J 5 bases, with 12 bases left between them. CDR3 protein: CASNENLHNEQFF. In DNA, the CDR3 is TGTGCCAGCAACGAGAATTTACACAATGAGCAGTTCTTC.

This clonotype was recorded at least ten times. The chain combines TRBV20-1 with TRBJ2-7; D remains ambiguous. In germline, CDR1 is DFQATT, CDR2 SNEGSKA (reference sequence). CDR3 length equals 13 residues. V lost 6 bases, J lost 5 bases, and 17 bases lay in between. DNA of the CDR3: TGCAGTGCCCAGCTAGTTGGCAACGACGAGCAGTACTTC. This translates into CSAQLVGNDEQYF.

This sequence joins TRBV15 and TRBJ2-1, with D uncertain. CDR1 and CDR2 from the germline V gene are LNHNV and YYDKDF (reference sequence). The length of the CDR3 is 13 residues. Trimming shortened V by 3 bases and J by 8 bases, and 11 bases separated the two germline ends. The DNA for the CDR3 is TGTGCCACCAGCAGCCCTAATTTCTATGAGCAGTTCTTC. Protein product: CATSSPNFYEQFF. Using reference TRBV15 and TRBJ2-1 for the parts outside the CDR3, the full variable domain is DAMVIQNPRYQVTQFGKPVTLSCSQTLNHNVMYWYQQKSSQAPKLLFHYYDKDFNNEADTPDNFQSRRPNTSFCFLDIRSPGLGDTAMYLCATSSPNFYEQFFGPGTRLTVL.

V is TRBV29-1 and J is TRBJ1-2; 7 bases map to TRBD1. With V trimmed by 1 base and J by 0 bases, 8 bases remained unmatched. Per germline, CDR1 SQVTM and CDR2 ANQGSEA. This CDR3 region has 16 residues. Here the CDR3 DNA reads TGCAGCGTTGAAGGGACAGGCGAAACTTCTAACTATGGCTACACCTTC. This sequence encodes CSVEGTGETSNYGYTF.

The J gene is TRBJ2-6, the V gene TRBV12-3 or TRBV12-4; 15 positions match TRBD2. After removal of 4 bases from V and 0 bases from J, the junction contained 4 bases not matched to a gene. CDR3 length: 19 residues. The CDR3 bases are TGTGCCAGCAGTTCGGGACTAGCGGGAGGATCCTCTGGGGCCAACGTCCTGACTTTC. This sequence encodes CASSSGLAGGSSGANVLTF.

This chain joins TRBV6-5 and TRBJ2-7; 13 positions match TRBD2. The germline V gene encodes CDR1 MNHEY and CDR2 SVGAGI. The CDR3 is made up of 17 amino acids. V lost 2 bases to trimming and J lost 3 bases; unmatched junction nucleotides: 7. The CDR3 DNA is TGTGCCAGCAGTTACGGGACTAGCGGGAAAGGTCACTACGAGCAGTACTTC. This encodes CASSYGTSGKGHYEQYF.

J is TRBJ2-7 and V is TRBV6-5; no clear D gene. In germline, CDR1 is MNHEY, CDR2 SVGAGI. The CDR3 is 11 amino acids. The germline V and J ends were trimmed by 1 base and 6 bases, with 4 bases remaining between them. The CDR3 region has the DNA TGTGCCAGCAGTTACTTCGCCGAGCAGTACTTC. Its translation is CASSYFAEQYF.